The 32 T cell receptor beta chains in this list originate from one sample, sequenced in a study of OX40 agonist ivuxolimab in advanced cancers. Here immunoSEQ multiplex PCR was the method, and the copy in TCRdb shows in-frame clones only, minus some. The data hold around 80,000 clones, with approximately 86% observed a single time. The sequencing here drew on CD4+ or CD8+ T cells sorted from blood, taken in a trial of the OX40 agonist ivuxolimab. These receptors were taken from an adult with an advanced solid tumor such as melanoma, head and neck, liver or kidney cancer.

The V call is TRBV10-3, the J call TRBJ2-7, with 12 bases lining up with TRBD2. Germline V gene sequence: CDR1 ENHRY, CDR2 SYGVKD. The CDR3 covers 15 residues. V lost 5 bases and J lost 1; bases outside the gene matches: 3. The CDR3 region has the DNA TGTGCCATCAGTTCACTAGCGGGGGGTTCCTACGAGCAGTACTTC. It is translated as CAISSLAGGSYEQYF.

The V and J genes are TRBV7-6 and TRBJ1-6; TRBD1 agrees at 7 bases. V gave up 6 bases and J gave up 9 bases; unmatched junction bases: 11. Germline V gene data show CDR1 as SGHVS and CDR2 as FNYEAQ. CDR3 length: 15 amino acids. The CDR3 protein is CASRRTGAIISPLHF. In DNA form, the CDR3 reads TGTGCCAGCAGGCGAACAGGGGCCATCATTTCACCCCTCCACTTT.

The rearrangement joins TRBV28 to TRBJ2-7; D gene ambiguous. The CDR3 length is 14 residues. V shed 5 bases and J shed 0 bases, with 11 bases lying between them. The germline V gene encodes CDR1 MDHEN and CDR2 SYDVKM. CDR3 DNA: TGTGCCAGCAGTCTCCGGACCGGCTCCTACGAGCAGTACTTC. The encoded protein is CASSLRTGSYEQYF.

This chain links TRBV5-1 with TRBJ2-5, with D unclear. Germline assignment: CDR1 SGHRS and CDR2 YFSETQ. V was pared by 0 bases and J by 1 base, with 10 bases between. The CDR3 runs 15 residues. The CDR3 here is CASSLVAEVQETQYF. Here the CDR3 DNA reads TGCGCCAGCAGCTTGGTAGCAGAAGTCCAAGAGACCCAGTACTTC.

CDR3 loop: CASKTSDRVETQYF. In DNA, the CDR3 is TGCGCCAGCAAGACAAGTGACAGGGTAGAGACCCAGTACTTC. J is TRBJ2-5 and V is TRBV10-1; 7 bases agree with TRBD1. The CDR3 extends over 14 amino acids. J gave up 4 bases and V 7 bases, and 9 bases lay outside the gene matches. The germline V gene encodes CDR1 WNHNN and CDR2 SYGVQD (reference sequence).

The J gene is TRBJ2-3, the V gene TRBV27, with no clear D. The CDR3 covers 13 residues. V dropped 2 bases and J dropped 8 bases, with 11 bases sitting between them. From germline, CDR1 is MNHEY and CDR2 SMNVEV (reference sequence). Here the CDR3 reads CASSLTAPGTQYF. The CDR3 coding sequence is TGTGCCAGCAGTTTAACGGCCCCGGGTACGCAGTATTTT.

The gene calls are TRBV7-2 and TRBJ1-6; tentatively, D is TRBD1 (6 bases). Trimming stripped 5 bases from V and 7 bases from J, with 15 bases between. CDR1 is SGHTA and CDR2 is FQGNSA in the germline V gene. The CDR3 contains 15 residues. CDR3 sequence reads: CASSAWGQPNSPLHF. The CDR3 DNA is TGTGCCAGCAGCGCCTGGGGACAACCGAATTCACCCCTCCACTTT.

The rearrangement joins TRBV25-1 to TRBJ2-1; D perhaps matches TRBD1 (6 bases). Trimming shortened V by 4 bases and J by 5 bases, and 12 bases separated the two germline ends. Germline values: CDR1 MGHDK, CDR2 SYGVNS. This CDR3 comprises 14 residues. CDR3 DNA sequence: TGTGCCAGCAGTGGTTCAGGGGCGAACAATGAGCAGTTCTTC. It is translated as CASSGSGANNEQFF.

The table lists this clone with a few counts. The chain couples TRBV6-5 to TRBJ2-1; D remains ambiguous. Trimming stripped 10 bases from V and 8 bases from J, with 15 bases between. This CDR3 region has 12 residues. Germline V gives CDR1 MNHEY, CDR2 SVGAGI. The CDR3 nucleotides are TGTGCCACCCGTCAACAAGGGCATGAGCAGTTCTTC. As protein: CATRQQGHEQFF.

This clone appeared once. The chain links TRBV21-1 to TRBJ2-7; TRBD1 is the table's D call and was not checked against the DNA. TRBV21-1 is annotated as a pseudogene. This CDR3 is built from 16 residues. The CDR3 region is CASSKEADRGPYEQYF. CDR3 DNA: TGTGCCAGCAGCAAAGAGGCGGACAGGGGCCCCTACGAGCAGTACTTC.

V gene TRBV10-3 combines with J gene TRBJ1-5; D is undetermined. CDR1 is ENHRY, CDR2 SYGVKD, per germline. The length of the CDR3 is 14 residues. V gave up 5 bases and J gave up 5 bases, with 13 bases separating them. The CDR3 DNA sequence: TGTGCCATCAGTAGAGAGGCAGGAGATCAGCCCCAGCATTTT. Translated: CAISREAGDQPQHF.

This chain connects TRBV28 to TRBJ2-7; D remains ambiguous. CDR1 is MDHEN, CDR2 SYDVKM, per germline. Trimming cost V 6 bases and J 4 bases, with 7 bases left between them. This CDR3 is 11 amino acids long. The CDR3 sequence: CASRGPYEQYV. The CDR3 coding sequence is TGTGCCAGCAGAGGGCCTTACGAGCAGTACGTC.

The CDR3 nucleotides read TGTGCCAGCACCAATACGGTCGGGAACACCGGGGAGCTGTTTTTT. Protein product: CASTNTVGNTGELFF. The rearrangement joins TRBV7-2 to TRBJ2-2; D uncertain. Trimming removed 7 bases at V and 1 base at J, with 13 bases between. The CDR3 has 15 residues. Germline values: CDR1 SGHTA, CDR2 FQGNSA.

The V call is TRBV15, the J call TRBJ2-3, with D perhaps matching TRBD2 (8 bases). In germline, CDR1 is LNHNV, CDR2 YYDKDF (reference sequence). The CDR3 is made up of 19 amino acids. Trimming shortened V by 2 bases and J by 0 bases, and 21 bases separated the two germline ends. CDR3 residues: CATSRRTGGGLGSTDTQYF. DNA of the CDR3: TGTGCCACCAGCAGACGGACAGGCGGGGGGCTTGGGAGCACAGATACGCAGTATTTT. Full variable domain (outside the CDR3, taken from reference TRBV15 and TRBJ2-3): DAMVIQNPRYQVTQFGKPVTLSCSQTLNHNVMYWYQQKSSQAPKLLFHYYDKDFNNEADTPDNFQSRRPNTSFCFLDIRSPGLGDTAMYLCATSRRTGGGLGSTDTQYFGPGTRLTVL.

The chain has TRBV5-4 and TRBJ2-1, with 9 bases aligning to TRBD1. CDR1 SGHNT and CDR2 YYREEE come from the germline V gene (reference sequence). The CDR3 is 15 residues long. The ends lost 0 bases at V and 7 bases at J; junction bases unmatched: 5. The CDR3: CASSLGRDRENEQFF. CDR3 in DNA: TGTGCCAGCAGCTTGGGTAGGGACAGGGAAAATGAGCAGTTCTTC.

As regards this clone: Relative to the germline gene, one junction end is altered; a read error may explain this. CDR3 in DNA: TGTGCCAGCAACCGGGACAGGGATAATTTACCCCTCCACTTT. It encodes CASNRDRDNLPLHF. This chain joins TRBV6-1 and TRBJ1-6; TRBD1 matches 9 bases. The CDR3 sequence is 14 residues long. In germline, CDR1 is MNHNS, CDR2 SASEGT.

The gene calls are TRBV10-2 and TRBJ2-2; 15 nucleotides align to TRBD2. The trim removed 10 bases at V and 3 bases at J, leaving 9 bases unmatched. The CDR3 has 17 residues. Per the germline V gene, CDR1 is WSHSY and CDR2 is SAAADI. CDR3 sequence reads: CAIGLAGGPWDTGELFF. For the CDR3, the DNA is TGCGCCATTGGACTAGCGGGGGGGCCCTGGGACACCGGGGAGCTGTTTTTT.

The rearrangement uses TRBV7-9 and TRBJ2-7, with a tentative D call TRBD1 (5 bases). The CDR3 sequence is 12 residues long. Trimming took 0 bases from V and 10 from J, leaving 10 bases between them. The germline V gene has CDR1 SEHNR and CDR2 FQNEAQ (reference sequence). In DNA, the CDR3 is TGTGCCAGCAGCTTAGCAGGGCAGGGACAGTACGTC. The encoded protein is CASSLAGQGQYV.

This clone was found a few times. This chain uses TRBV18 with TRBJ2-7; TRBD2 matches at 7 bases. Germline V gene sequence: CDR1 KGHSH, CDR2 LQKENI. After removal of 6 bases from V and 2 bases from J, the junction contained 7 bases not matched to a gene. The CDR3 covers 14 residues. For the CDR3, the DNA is TGTGCCAGCTCCCCCAACGGGGGGACCTACGAGCAGTACGTC. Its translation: CASSPNGGTYEQYV.

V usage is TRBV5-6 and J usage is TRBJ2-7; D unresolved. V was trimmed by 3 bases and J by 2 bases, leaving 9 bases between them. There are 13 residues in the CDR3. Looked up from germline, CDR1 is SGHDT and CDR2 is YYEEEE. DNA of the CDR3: TGTGCCAGCAGCTCACAGTGGGCCTACGAGCAGTACGTC. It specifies CASSSQWAYEQYV.

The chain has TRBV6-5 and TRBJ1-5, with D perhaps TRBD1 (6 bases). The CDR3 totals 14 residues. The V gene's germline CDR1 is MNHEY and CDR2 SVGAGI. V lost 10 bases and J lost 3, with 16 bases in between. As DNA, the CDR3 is TGTGCCACCCACCCGGGGGGCGACAATCAGCCCCAGCATTTT. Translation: CATHPGGDNQPQHF.

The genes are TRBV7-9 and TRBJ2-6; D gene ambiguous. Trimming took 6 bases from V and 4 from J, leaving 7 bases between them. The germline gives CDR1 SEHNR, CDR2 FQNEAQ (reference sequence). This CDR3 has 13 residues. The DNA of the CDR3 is TGTGCCAGCAGGAATAGGGGGGCCAACGTCCTGACTTTC. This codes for CASRNRGANVLTF.

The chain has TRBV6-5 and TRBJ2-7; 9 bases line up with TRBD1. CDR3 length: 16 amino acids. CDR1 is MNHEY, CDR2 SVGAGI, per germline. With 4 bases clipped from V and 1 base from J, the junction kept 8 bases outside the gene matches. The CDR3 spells CASSLMPGQGSYEQYV. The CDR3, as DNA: TGTGCCAGCAGTTTAATGCCGGGACAGGGTTCCTACGAGCAGTACGTC.

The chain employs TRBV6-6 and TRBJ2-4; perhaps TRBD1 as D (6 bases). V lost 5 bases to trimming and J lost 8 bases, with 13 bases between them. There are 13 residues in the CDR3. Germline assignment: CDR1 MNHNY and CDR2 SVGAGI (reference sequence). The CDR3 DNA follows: TGTGCCAGCAGTGCCCGGACAGTTCACATTCAGTACTTC. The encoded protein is CASSARTVHIQYF.

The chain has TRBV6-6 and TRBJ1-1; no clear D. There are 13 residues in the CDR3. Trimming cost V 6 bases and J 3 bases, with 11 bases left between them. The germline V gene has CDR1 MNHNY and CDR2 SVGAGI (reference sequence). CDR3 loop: CASRKEGYTEAFF. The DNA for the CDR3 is TGTGCCAGCAGAAAGGAGGGATACACTGAAGCTTTCTTT.

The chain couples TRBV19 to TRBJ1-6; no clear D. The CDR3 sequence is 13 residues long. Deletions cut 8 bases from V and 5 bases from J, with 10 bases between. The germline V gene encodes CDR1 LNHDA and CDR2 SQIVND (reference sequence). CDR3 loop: CASAYSDNSPLHF. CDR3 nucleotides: TGTGCCAGTGCTTACAGCGATAATTCACCCCTCCACTTT.

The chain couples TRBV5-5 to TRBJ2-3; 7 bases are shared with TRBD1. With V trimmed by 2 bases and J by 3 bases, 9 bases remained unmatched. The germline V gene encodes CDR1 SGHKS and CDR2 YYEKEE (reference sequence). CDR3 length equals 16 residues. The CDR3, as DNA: TGTGCCAGCAGCTTAGGGACAGACCTTTGGACAGATACGCAGTATTTT. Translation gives CASSLGTDLWTDTQYF.

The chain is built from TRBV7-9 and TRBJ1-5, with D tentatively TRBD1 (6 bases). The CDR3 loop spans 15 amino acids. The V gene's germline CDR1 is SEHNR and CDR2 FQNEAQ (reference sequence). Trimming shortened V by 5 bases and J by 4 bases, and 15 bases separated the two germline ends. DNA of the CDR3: TGTGCCAGCAGCCCTACAGGGACTACGAATCAGCCCCAGCATTTT. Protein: CASSPTGTTNQPQHF. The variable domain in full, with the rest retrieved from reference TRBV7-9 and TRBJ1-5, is DTGVSQNPRHKITKRGQNVTFRCDPISEHNRLYWYRQTLGQGPEFLTYFQNEAQLEKSRLLSDRFSAERPKGSFSTLEIQRTEQGDSAMYLCASSPTGTTNQPQHFGDGTRLSIL.

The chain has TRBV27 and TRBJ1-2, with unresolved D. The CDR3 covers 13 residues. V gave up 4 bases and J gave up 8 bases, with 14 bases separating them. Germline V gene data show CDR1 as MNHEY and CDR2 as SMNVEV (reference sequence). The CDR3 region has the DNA TGTGCCAGCAGTTCCCTCAGCCGGCAGGGCTACACCTTC. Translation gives CASSSLSRQGYTF.

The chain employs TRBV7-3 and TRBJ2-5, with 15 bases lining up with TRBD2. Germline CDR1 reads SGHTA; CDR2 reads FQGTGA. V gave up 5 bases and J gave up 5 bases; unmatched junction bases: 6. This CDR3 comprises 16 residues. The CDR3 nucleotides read TGTGCCAGCAGCCCCGGACTAGCGGGGGGGGCGGAGACCCAGTACTTC. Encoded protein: CASSPGLAGGAETQYF.

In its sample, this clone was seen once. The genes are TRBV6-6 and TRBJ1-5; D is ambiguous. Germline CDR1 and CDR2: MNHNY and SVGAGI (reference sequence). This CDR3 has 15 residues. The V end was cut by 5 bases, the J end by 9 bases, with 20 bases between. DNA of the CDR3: TGTGCCAGCAGTCAGAAGACGGATTACGGTTCGCCCCAGCATTTT. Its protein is CASSQKTDYGSPQHF.

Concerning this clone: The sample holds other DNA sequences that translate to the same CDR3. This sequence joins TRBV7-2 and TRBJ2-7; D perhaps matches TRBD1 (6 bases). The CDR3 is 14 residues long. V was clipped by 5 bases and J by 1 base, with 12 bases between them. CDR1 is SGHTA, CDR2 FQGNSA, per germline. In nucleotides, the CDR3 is TGTGCCAGCAGCCTAATGGACAGTTCCTACGAGCAGTACTTC. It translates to CASSLMDSSYEQYF.